The clone carrying this TCR beta chain was recorded once. Its antigen is as yet unknown. This entry belongs to a study of T cell responses to AZD1222 COVID-19 vaccine. Study-level points and caveats: Within unmutated variant regions lay the reported targets of nearly half of spike-specific TCRs. Clonal diversity was possibly underestimated, and white British individuals and females predominated among donors. Vaccine-associated CD4 TCRs spanned spike, dominant at 160-218 and 743-854. At study baseline, merely six AZD1222 recipients were seropositive.

Data came from immunoSEQ multiplex PCR; TCRdb stores just in-frame clones and leaves some out. The data contain about 62,000 clones, 70% to 90% of them seen just once; the ten biggest clones take up 4% to 5%. Trimming shortened V by 3 bases and J by 4 bases, and 7 bases separated the two germline ends. The CDR3 is 13 amino acids. From germline, CDR1 is SEHNR and CDR2 FQNEAQ (reference sequence). This receptor was taken from an adult in good health. Here the sequenced sample was peripheral blood, taken on day 0 of AZD1222 vaccination. The chain employs TRBV7-9 and TRBJ1-5; D is undetermined. This CDR3 is CASSFEENQPQHF. The DNA of the CDR3 is TGTGCCAGCAGCTTTGAGGAAAATCAGCCCCAGCATTTT.